Below, 30 T cell receptor beta chains from the same sample are listed, as sequenced in a study of cytomegalovirus exposure and HLA in healthy donors. A multiplex PCR was run with 60 Vbeta primers and 13 Jbeta primers. Measured with immunoSEQ multiplex PCR; TCRdb has only the in-frame clones, and not every one. The sample lists over 150,000 clones; less than 80% were seen once. The sample comprised PBMCs. The receptors originated from a man aged 40-50 years in good health and CMV-seronegative.

This clone was counted only a few times. Relative to the germline gene, one junction end is altered; a read error may explain this. The chain recombines TRBV7-2 with TRBJ2-6; 10 bases are shared with TRBD2. From germline, CDR1 is SGHTA and CDR2 FQGNSA. This CDR3 spans 19 amino acids. CDR3 coding DNA: TGTGCCAGCAGCTTAGTATGGGCTAGCGGGGGCTCTGGGGCCAACGGCCTGACTTTC. Translation: CASSLVWASGGSGANGLTF.

The chain recombines TRBV5-1 with TRBJ2-2; TRBD1 aligns across 7 bases. Germline V gene data show CDR1 as SGHRS and CDR2 as YFSETQ. V lost 7 bases and J lost 0; bases outside the gene matches: 3. This CDR3 comprises 14 residues. This CDR3 is CASGTGANTGELFF. CDR3 nucleotide sequence: TGCGCCAGCGGAACAGGGGCGAACACCGGGGAGCTGTTTTTT.

V usage is TRBV11-2 and J usage is TRBJ2-2; 7 bases agree with TRBD1. V dropped 4 bases and J dropped 5; count of bases not matched to a gene: 7. The germline V gene has CDR1 SGHAT and CDR2 FQNNGV. The CDR3 sequence is 15 residues long. The CDR3 bases are TGTGCCAGCAGCTCCTACAGGGGACGGACCGGGGAGCTGTTTTTT. Amino acids: CASSSYRGRTGELFF.

This chain connects TRBV19 to TRBJ2-2; 7 nucleotides agree with TRBD1. V lost 5 bases to trimming and J lost 2 bases; unmatched junction nucleotides: 5. CDR1 and CDR2 from the germline V gene are LNHDA and SQIVND (reference sequence). The CDR3 length is 15 residues. CDR3 residues: CASSLGQSNTGELFF. The CDR3 nucleotides are TGTGCCAGTAGTTTGGGACAGTCTAACACCGGGGAGCTGTTTTTT.

Concerning this clone: The junction shows a germline mismatch at one end, possibly a read error. This chain joins TRBV7-7 and TRBJ2-1, with 13 positions matching TRBD2. The germline V gene has CDR1 SSHAT and CDR2 FNYEAQ (reference sequence). CDR3 size: 15 residues. As DNA, the CDR3 is TGTGCTAGCAGCACGGGGACTAGCGGGATAAATGAGCAGTTCTTC. Protein: CASSTGTSGINEQFF. Drawing the rest from reference TRBV7-7 and TRBJ2-1, the complete variable domain is GAGVSQSPRYKVTKRGQDVTLRCDPISSHATLYWYQQALGQGPEFLTYFNYEAQPDKSGLPSDRFSAERPEGSISTLTIQRTEQRDSAMYRCASSTGTSGINEQFFGPGTRLTVL.

The J gene is TRBJ2-3, the V gene TRBV30; 9 bases align to TRBD2. V was clipped by 5 bases and J by 3 bases; unmatched bases: 6. CDR3 length: 14 amino acids. CDR1 and CDR2 from the germline V gene are GTSNPN and SVGIG (reference sequence). CDR3: CAWDSGSRTDTQYF. CDR3 nucleotide sequence: TGTGCCTGGGATAGCGGGAGTAGAACAGATACGCAGTATTTT.

The V call is TRBV9, the J call TRBJ2-3; 10 nucleotides agree with TRBD2. The V gene end was trimmed by 0 bases and the J gene end by 4 bases; junction bases not matched to a gene: 8. The CDR3 totals 17 residues. From germline, CDR1 is SGDLS and CDR2 YYNGEE. CDR3 residues: CASSVGASGTSADTQYF. CDR3 DNA sequence: TGTGCCAGCAGCGTAGGGGCTAGCGGGACTAGCGCAGATACGCAGTATTTT.

This chain joins TRBV5-1 and TRBJ2-1; weak D call: TRBD2 (5 bases). Germline assignment: CDR1 SGHRS and CDR2 YFSETQ. The length of the CDR3 is 15 residues. Trimming removed 5 bases from V and 9 bases from J, with 21 bases in between. This chain's CDR3 is CASRGGGSMFGEQFF. CDR3 nucleotides: TGCGCCAGCAGAGGAGGAGGATCTATGTTCGGTGAGCAGTTCTTC.

The chain couples TRBV6-1 to TRBJ2-7, with TRBD1 identical over 7 bases. This CDR3 comprises 15 residues. V lost 5 bases, J lost 3 bases, and 10 bases stayed unmatched. Per germline, CDR1 MNHNS and CDR2 SASEGT. The CDR3 region has the DNA TGTGCCAGCAGTCCATACCGGACAGGCAACTACGAGCAGTACTTC. Protein: CASSPYRTGNYEQYF.

The CDR3 nucleotides are TGTGCCAGCAGTTTTTGGGACAGGGGGCAGGTCTATGGCTACACCTTC. It is translated as CASSFWDRGQVYGYTF. The chain combines TRBV28 with TRBJ1-2; 12 bases align to TRBD1. CDR1 and CDR2 from the germline V gene are MDHEN and SYDVKM. Trimming took 3 bases from V and 4 from J; bases not matched to a gene: 6. This CDR3 has 16 amino acids.

The chain's CDR3 is CASSLGFDSGGNTGELFF. The CDR3 DNA sequence: TGTGCCAGCAGCTTGGGATTCGACAGCGGGGGGAACACCGGGGAGCTGTTTTTT. This chain uses TRBV13 with TRBJ2-2; 8 nucleotides line up with TRBD2. The CDR3 covers 18 residues. The V segment lost 3 bases and the J segment 1 base; nucleotides outside the gene matches: 10. CDR1 and CDR2 from the germline V gene are PRHDT and FYEKMQ (reference sequence). The entire variable domain, with the rest obtained from reference TRBV13 and TRBJ2-2, is as follows: AAGVIQSPRHLIKEKRETATLKCYPIPRHDTVYWYQQGPGQDPQFLISFYEKMQSDKGSIPDRFSAQQFSDYHSELNMSSLELGDSALYFCASSLGFDSGGNTGELFFGEGSRLTVL.

The chain has TRBV5-4 and TRBJ1-1; D is unresolved. This CDR3 is 13 amino acids long. Germline V lookup: CDR1 SGHNT, CDR2 YYREEE (reference sequence). The V and J ends lost 1 base and 3 bases respectively, with 7 bases between them. This chain's CDR3 is CASSLRVDTEAFF. The CDR3 region has the DNA TGTGCCAGCAGCTTGAGAGTGGACACTGAAGCTTTCTTT. The full variable domain, its missing parts supplied by reference TRBV5-4 and TRBJ1-1, is ETGVTQSPTHLIKTRGQQVTLRCSSQSGHNTVSWYQQALGQGPQFIFQYYREEENGRGNFPPRFSGLQFPNYSSELNVNALELDDSALYLCASSLRVDTEAFFGQGTRLTVV.

The chain is built from TRBV7-9 and TRBJ2-3, with unresolved D. Germline CDR1 and CDR2: SEHNR and FQNEAQ (reference sequence). CDR3 length equals 10 residues. The CDR3 DNA sequence: TGTTCCGGTAGCCCAGATACGCAGTATTTT. Amino acids: CSGSPDTQYF.

The chain carries TRBV27 and TRBJ1-1; D not certain. This CDR3 spans 13 amino acids. Germline V gives CDR1 MNHEY, CDR2 SMNVEV (reference sequence). Trimming took 1 base from V and 1 from J, leaving 4 bases between them. The DNA for the CDR3 is TGTGCCAGCAGTTTATACGGGAACACTGAAGCTTTCTTT. It translates to CASSLYGNTEAFF.

The chain has TRBV6-5 and TRBJ1-1, with D possibly matching TRBD1 (5 bases). In germline, CDR1 is MNHEY, CDR2 SVGAGI. The V gene lost 8 bases and the J gene lost 5 bases, with 9 bases spanning the gap. CDR3 length: 11 residues. The CDR3 is CASGRDTEAFF. CDR3 in DNA: TGTGCCAGCGGCAGGGATACTGAAGCTTTCTTT.

The chain is built from TRBV28 and TRBJ1-1; TRBD1 aligns across 10 bases. The germline CDR1 and CDR2 sequences are MDHEN and SYDVKM. The V gene end was trimmed by 6 bases and the J gene end by 7 bases; junction bases not matched to a gene: 8. The CDR3 contains 14 residues. CDR3 sequence (DNA): TGTGCCAGCAGCCGGGGGGACAGGGGAAATGAAGCTTTCTTT. Translated, it gives CASSRGDRGNEAFF.

Points on this clone: Mismatch with germline at one junction end may stem from a read error. Other nucleotide sequences from this sample produce the same CDR3. V usage is TRBV5-1 and J usage is TRBJ2-2, with D perhaps matching TRBD2 (5 bases). The germline V gene has CDR1 SGHRS and CDR2 YFSETQ. The CDR3 spans 13 residues. The DNA of the CDR3 is TGCGCCAGCAGCGCCCGGGAACCCGGGGAACTGTTTTTT. Amino acids: CASSAREPGELFF.

This sequence joins TRBV19 and TRBJ1-1, with D uncertain. The CDR3 is made up of 14 amino acids. The germline V and J ends were trimmed by 5 bases and 3 bases, with 13 bases remaining between them. Germline V lookup: CDR1 LNHDA, CDR2 SQIVND (reference sequence). CDR3 sequence reads: CASSFGLRDTEAFF. CDR3 DNA: TGTGCCAGTAGTTTCGGATTGAGGGACACTGAAGCTTTCTTT. Full variable domain (remainder filled in from reference TRBV19 and TRBJ1-1): DGGITQSPKYLFRKEGQNVTLSCEQNLNHDAMYWYRQDPGQGLRLIYYSQIVNDFQKGDIAEGYSVSREKKESFPLTVTSAQKNPTAFYLCASSFGLRDTEAFFGQGTRLTVV.

This chain joins TRBV7-9 and TRBJ1-4; TRBD1 matches 8 bases. From germline, CDR1 is SEHNR and CDR2 FQNEAQ (reference sequence). The CDR3 sequence is 16 residues long. V shed 2 bases, J shed 6 bases, and the junction held 8 bases outside the gene matches. The CDR3 region has the DNA TGTGCCAGCAGCTTACCGCGGACAGGGAGGGATGAAAAACTGTTTTTT. Protein sequence: CASSLPRTGRDEKLFF.

V gene TRBV2 combines with J gene TRBJ2-1; D perhaps matches TRBD2 (5 bases). V gave up 5 bases and J gave up 5 bases, with 16 bases separating them. This CDR3 region has 15 residues. Germline loops: CDR1 SNHLY, CDR2 FYNNEI. This chain's CDR3 is CASSRAGLRDNEQFF. CDR3 sequence (DNA): TGTGCCAGCAGTCGGGCAGGACTTCGAGACAATGAGCAGTTCTTC. The whole variable domain, filled in from reference TRBV2 and TRBJ2-1, reads EPEVTQTPSHQVTQMGQEVILRCVPISNHLYFYWYRQILGQKVEFLVSFYNNEISEKSEIFDDQFSVERPDGSNFTLKIRSTKLEDSAMYFCASSRAGLRDNEQFFGPGTRLTVL.

J is TRBJ2-7 and V is TRBV18, with 7 nucleotides matching TRBD1. Looked up from germline, CDR1 is KGHSH and CDR2 is LQKENI. V trimming: 9 bases; J trimming: 3 bases; junction bases outside the gene matches: 8. This CDR3 has 13 amino acids. The CDR3 bases are TGTGCCAGTTCGGGAACAGGGGTCTACGAGCAGTACTTC. It specifies CASSGTGVYEQYF.

The chain uses TRBV6-1 and TRBJ1-1, with a weak D call TRBD1 (6 bases). V gave up 9 bases and J gave up 5 bases, with 19 bases separating them. CDR3 length: 14 residues. The germline V gene has CDR1 MNHNS and CDR2 SASEGT. CDR3 DNA sequence: TGTGCCAGACTGACAGGATCCCTTCGAACTGAAGCTTTCTTT. Residues: CARLTGSLRTEAFF.

This chain links TRBV19 with TRBJ2-3; possible D gene TRBD2, 5 bases. Germline V lookup: CDR1 LNHDA, CDR2 SQIVND (reference sequence). V gave up 6 bases and J gave up 1 base, with 14 bases separating them. The CDR3 is 15 amino acids. Written as DNA, the CDR3 is TGTGCCAGTAGCCCGGGATCCCGCGGCACAGATACGCAGTATTTT. It is translated as CASSPGSRGTDTQYF.

The gene calls are TRBV6-6 and TRBJ2-1; 13 nucleotides line up with TRBD2. The length of the CDR3 is 16 residues. Germline trimming cut 5 bases from V and 8 bases from J; bases unmatched to any gene: 9. Germline V gene lookup returns CDR1 MNHNY and CDR2 SVGAGI (reference sequence). Here the CDR3 DNA reads TGTGCCAGCAGTATACCCGGGACTAGCGGGATGGATGAGCAGTTCTTC. This codes for CASSIPGTSGMDEQFF.

This chain joins TRBV6-6 and TRBJ1-6; D call uncertain. Looked up from germline, CDR1 is MNHNY and CDR2 is SVGAGI (reference sequence). The CDR3 length is 15 residues. V lost 2 bases to trimming and J lost 5 bases, with 10 bases between them. The CDR3 loop is CASSYERRDNSPLHF. CDR3 nucleotide sequence: TGTGCCAGCAGTTACGAGAGGCGAGATAATTCACCCCTCCACTTT.

This clone was recorded a few times. This chain connects TRBV15 to TRBJ1-2; D is uncertain. The germline CDR1 and CDR2 sequences are LNHNV and YYDKDF (reference sequence). The CDR3 consists of 16 residues. Trimming took off 0 bases at V and 6 bases at J, with 17 bases between the two ends. CDR3 in DNA: TGTGCCACCAGCAGAGAAAGAGGAAGGAGTGGCGATGGCTACACCTTC. Translating it yields CATSRERGRSGDGYTF.

The V and J genes are TRBV5-1 and TRBJ2-7, with D perhaps matching TRBD2 (5 bases). This CDR3 has 12 amino acids. The germline V gene has CDR1 SGHRS and CDR2 YFSETQ. V lost 3 bases, J lost 8 bases, and 12 bases lay in between. CDR3 in DNA: TGCGCCAGCAGCTCGCAAGGACTCAAGCAGTACTTC. Residues: CASSSQGLKQYF.

V usage is TRBV5-4 and J usage is TRBJ1-1; TRBD1 matches at 10 bases. CDR1 and CDR2 (germline): SGHNT, YYREEE (reference sequence). The ends lost 4 bases at V and 3 bases at J; junction bases unmatched: 9. This CDR3 contains 16 residues. CDR3 nucleotides: TGTGCCAGCAGCCCCCGACAGGGGGCAGGCGACACTGAAGCTTTCTTT. The encoded protein is CASSPRQGAGDTEAFF.

This rearrangement joins TRBV11-3 to TRBJ2-1; 13 bases map to TRBD2. Germline V lookup: CDR1 SGHNT, CDR2 YENEEA. Germline trimming cut 5 bases from V and 6 bases from J; bases unmatched to any gene: 10. The CDR3 sequence is 17 residues long. The DNA for the CDR3 is TGTGCCAGCAGCCTTCGACTAGCGGGAGGTCCGAGCAATGAGCAGTTCTTC. The encoded protein is CASSLRLAGGPSNEQFF.

A few counts support this clone. At one of its ends the junction is not consistent with the germline gene, which may arise from a read error. The rearrangement joins TRBV7-2 to TRBJ2-6; possibly TRBD1 for D (5 bases). Germline assignment: CDR1 SGHTA and CDR2 FQGNSA. The CDR3 runs 17 residues. In DNA, the CDR3 is TGTGCCAGCAGCTTAGCGGGGTCCGGGTCTGGGGCCAACGGCCTGACTTTC. Translation gives CASSLAGSGSGANGLTF. Full variable domain (remainder filled in from reference TRBV7-2 and TRBJ2-6): GAGVSQSPSNKVTEKGKDVELRCDPISGHTALYWYRQSLGQGLEFLIYFQGNSAPDKSGLPSDRFSAERTGGSVSTLTIQRTQQEDSAVYLCASSLAGSGSGANGLTFGAGSRLTVL.